The 8 T cell receptor beta chains given below trace back to one sample, sequenced in a study of cytomegalovirus exposure and HLA in healthy donors. Both 60 Vbeta primers and 13 Jbeta primers went into the PCR. The protocol was immunoSEQ multiplex PCR, while the TCRdb copy is restricted to in-frame clones and leaves out a portion. The table lists some 200,000 clones, around 75% of them singletons, with about 0.36% in the top ten. Sequences were obtained from PBMCs. These receptors all come from a male donor in good health and CMV-seropositive.

This clone has more than one count but fewer than ten. The genes are TRBV19 and TRBJ2-7, with a weak D call TRBD2 (5 bases). The CDR3 runs 15 residues. V lost 3 bases, J lost 2 bases, and 14 bases lay in between. The germline CDR1 and CDR2 sequences are LNHDA and SQIVND (reference sequence). This CDR3 reads CASSIDGLPTYEQYF. The CDR3 coding sequence is TGTGCCAGTAGTATTGATGGACTCCCAACCTACGAGCAGTACTTC.

The genes are TRBV19 and TRBJ1-1; D not resolved. Germline lookup yields CDR1 LNHDA and CDR2 SQIVND (reference sequence). V was shortened by 7 bases and J by 0 bases, with 3 bases between the two germline ends. The CDR3 extends over 11 amino acids. The CDR3 here is CASTMNTEAFF. Written as DNA, the CDR3 is TGTGCCAGTACAATGAACACTGAAGCTTTCTTT.

The chain is built from TRBV7-3 and TRBJ2-7, with a tentative D call TRBD1 (5 bases). Germline assignment: CDR1 SGHTA and CDR2 FQGTGA. V was shortened by 1 base and J by 4 bases, with 11 bases between the two germline ends. The CDR3 length is 14 residues. This chain's CDR3 is CASSLNPKGYEQYF. The CDR3 bases are TGTGCCAGCAGCTTAAACCCTAAGGGGTACGAGCAGTACTTC.

This rearrangement joins TRBV7-8 to TRBJ2-7; 13 bases line up with TRBD2. The length of the CDR3 is 14 residues. CDR1 is SGHVS, CDR2 FQNEAQ, per germline. The ends lost 5 bases at V and 4 bases at J; junction bases unmatched: 2. The CDR3 region is CASSRTSGSYEQYF. The CDR3 coding sequence is TGTGCCAGCAGCCGGACTAGCGGGAGTTACGAGCAGTACTTC.

This clone was recorded only once. The chain couples TRBV7-8 to TRBJ2-7; 7 positions match TRBD1. V gave up 5 bases and J gave up 1 base; unmatched junction bases: 5. This CDR3 is 14 amino acids long. Germline V CDR1 and CDR2: SGHVS, FQNEAQ. The CDR3 loop reads CASSPVDRSYEQYF. CDR3 nucleotides: TGTGCCAGCAGCCCTGTGGACAGGTCCTACGAGCAGTACTTC. Full variable domain (outside the CDR3, taken from reference TRBV7-8 and TRBJ2-7): GAGVSQSPRYKVAKRGQDVALRCDPISGHVSLFWYQQALGQGPEFLTYFQNEAQLDKSGLPSDRFFAERPEGSVSTLKIQRTQQEDSAVYLCASSPVDRSYEQYFGPGTRLTVT.

The V call is TRBV5-8, the J call TRBJ2-5; D uncertain. The CDR3 extends over 10 amino acids. V lost 4 bases and J 7 bases, leaving 5 bases between the germline ends. Germline lookup yields CDR1 SGHTS and CDR2 YDEGEE. CDR3 coding DNA: TGTGCCAGCAGCAAGAGGACCCAGTACTTC. Translated, it gives CASSKRTQYF.

The chain couples TRBV11-2 to TRBJ2-7, with TRBD2 matching 7 bases. J lost 5 bases, V lost 1 base, and 11 bases had no gene match. The germline CDR1 and CDR2 sequences are SGHAT and FQNNGV. This CDR3 comprises 16 residues. DNA of the CDR3: TGTGCCAGCAGCTTAGTCCTAGGGGAGGGTCTTAACGAGCAGTACTTC. Translated, it gives CASSLVLGEGLNEQYF.

V and J are TRBV13 and TRBJ2-1; TRBD2 aligns across 11 bases. Germline-derived CDR1 and CDR2 are PRHDT and FYEKMQ (reference sequence). J was trimmed by 6 bases and V by 4 bases; bases with no gene match: 5. This CDR3 contains 15 residues. The CDR3: CASSSPSGRTNEQFF. DNA of the CDR3: TGTGCCAGCAGCTCTCCTAGCGGGAGGACCAATGAGCAGTTCTTC.